Below are 30 T cell receptor beta chains sequenced from a single sample in a study of cytomegalovirus exposure and HLA in healthy donors. In the PCR, 60 Vbeta and 13 Jbeta primers were used. Profiling relied on immunoSEQ multiplex PCR, and the TCRdb table lists in-frame clones only, not all of them. The repertoire consists of around 150,000 clones, with 70% to 80% occurring once and the leading ten covering less than 2.5%. The specimen was PBMCs. These receptors were taken from a middle-aged man in good health and CMV-seropositive.

V and J are TRBV6-6 and TRBJ2-2, with D uncertain. Germline V gene lookup returns CDR1 MNHNY and CDR2 SVGAGI (reference sequence). V lost 6 bases and J lost 0, with 8 bases in between. The CDR3 loop spans 14 amino acids. The CDR3 region has the DNA TGTGCCAGCAGACCAGAAACGAACACCGGGGAGCTGTTTTTT. Protein sequence: CASRPETNTGELFF.

This clone appeared once. The chain links TRBV2 to TRBJ1-5; D not resolved. Germline V lookup: CDR1 SNHLY, CDR2 FYNNEI. The CDR3 extends over 15 amino acids. Trimming took 0 bases from V and 6 from J, leaving 12 bases between them. The CDR3: CASSEARRGFQPQHF. In DNA, the CDR3 is TGTGCCAGCAGTGAAGCGCGACGGGGTTTTCAGCCCCAGCATTTT.

This CDR3 is CASSVGTSGGDEQYF. As DNA, the CDR3 is TGCGCCAGCAGTGTAGGGACTAGCGGGGGGGACGAGCAGTACTTC. The chain carries TRBV5-1 and TRBJ2-7; 16 bases map to TRBD2. From germline, CDR1 is SGHRS and CDR2 YFSETQ. The ends lost 5 bases at V and 5 bases at J; junction bases unmatched: 4. This CDR3 is built from 15 residues.

This chain joins TRBV7-8 and TRBJ2-7, with 7 bases lining up with TRBD2. Germline CDR1 and CDR2: SGHVS and FQNEAQ. Germline trimming cut 2 bases from V and 4 bases from J; bases unmatched to any gene: 11. This CDR3 comprises 16 residues. The CDR3 is CASSLYGYGGGYEQYF. CDR3 bases: TGTGCCAGCAGCTTATACGGATACGGCGGGGGATACGAGCAGTACTTC.

The CDR3 here is CASSAGRIYEQYF. The CDR3 DNA reads TGTGCCAGCAGTGCGGGCAGAATCTACGAGCAGTACTTC. The chain uses TRBV6-5 and TRBJ2-5, with TRBD2 as a possible D gene (5 bases). The J call is in doubt because the DNA end fits TRBJ2-7 better. This CDR3 spans 13 amino acids. The germline V gene encodes CDR1 MNHEY and CDR2 SVGAGI.

This clone was detected a few times. This rearrangement joins TRBV6-4 to TRBJ2-3; 11 positions match TRBD2. Germline lookup yields CDR1 MRHNA and CDR2 SNTAGT. There are 16 residues in the CDR3. V lost 2 bases to trimming and J lost 5 bases; unmatched junction nucleotides: 6. The CDR3 loop reads CASSDGSGGAIDTQYF. In nucleotides, the CDR3 is TGTGCCAGCAGTGACGGTAGCGGGGGGGCCATAGATACGCAGTATTTT.

A remark on this clone: Mismatch with germline at one junction end may stem from a read error. This chain uses TRBV14 with TRBJ1-6; D possibly corresponds to TRBD1 (5 bases). Germline V gene lookup returns CDR1 SGHDN and CDR2 FVKESK. CDR3 length: 17 amino acids. In DNA form, the CDR3 reads TGTGCCAGCAGCCCTCCCGGGGGGGTAGGGCTGCATTCACTCCTCCACTTT. It encodes CASSPPGGVGLHSLLHF.

The chain employs TRBV29-1 and TRBJ2-7, with 8 bases that match TRBD2. The CDR3 length is 14 residues. Per the germline V gene, CDR1 is SQVTM and CDR2 is ANQGSEA. V trimming: 7 bases; J trimming: 3 bases; junction bases outside the gene matches: 11. In DNA form, the CDR3 reads TGCAGCGCAGAAGCGGGGGTGGTCTACTACGAGCAGTACTTC. Amino acids: CSAEAGVVYYEQYF.

The chain joins TRBV5-1 to TRBJ2-3, with 9 bases that match TRBD1. This CDR3 comprises 16 residues. The V gene end was trimmed by 0 bases and the J gene end by 6 bases; junction bases not matched to a gene: 8. Germline lookup yields CDR1 SGHRS and CDR2 YFSETQ. CDR3 residues: CASSLDRGPHPDTQYF. CDR3 in DNA: TGCGCCAGCAGCTTGGACAGGGGGCCCCATCCCGATACGCAGTATTTT.

The rearrangement links TRBV7-2 to TRBJ2-2, with TRBD2 matching over 10 bases. The CDR3 consists of 14 residues. Trimming removed 8 bases from V and 1 base from J; junction bases left unmatched: 1. From germline, CDR1 is SGHTA and CDR2 FQGNSA. The CDR3: CASASGGNTGELFF. The CDR3 DNA sequence: TGTGCCAGCGCTAGCGGGGGGAACACCGGGGAGCTGTTTTTT.

This chain connects TRBV30 to TRBJ2-3; D perhaps matches TRBD1 (5 bases). CDR1 and CDR2 from the germline V gene are GTSNPN and SVGIG (reference sequence). The CDR3 sequence is 13 residues long. Trimming took off 5 bases at V and 2 bases at J, with 11 bases between the two ends. The DNA for the CDR3 is TGTGCCTGGGCCAGGGAAACCACAGATACGCAGTATTTT. This sequence encodes CAWARETTDTQYF.

This chain connects TRBV6-5 to TRBJ2-2; D is perhaps TRBD1 (6 bases). Germline assignment: CDR1 MNHEY and CDR2 SVGAGI. Trimming pared 5 bases from V and 4 bases from J, leaving 14 bases between. This CDR3 contains 15 residues. The CDR3 bases are TGTGCCAGCAGTGGGGGCGTGGGGCTCACCGGGGAGCTGTTTTTT. Its protein is CASSGGVGLTGELFF.

This clone appeared a single time. This chain uses TRBV7-2 with TRBJ2-5; D possibly corresponds to TRBD2 (6 bases). V was cut by 0 bases and J by 0 bases, with 8 bases left in between. Germline V gene sequence: CDR1 SGHTA, CDR2 FQGNSA. CDR3 length equals 15 residues. CDR3 nucleotides: TGTGCCAGCAGCTTAGCTGGGGGGTACCAAGAGACCCAGTACTTC. It yields the protein CASSLAGGYQETQYF.

V gene TRBV7-2 combines with J gene TRBJ1-2, with 7 bases fitting TRBD1. The CDR3 is 14 residues long. Germline CDR1 and CDR2: SGHTA and FQGNSA. V shed 2 bases and J 5 bases; nucleotides not matched to a gene: 5. The chain's CDR3 is CASSLQTGDYGYTF. CDR3 bases: TGTGCCAGCAGCTTACAAACAGGGGATTATGGCTACACCTTC. The whole variable domain, filled in from reference TRBV7-2 and TRBJ1-2, reads GAGVSQSPSNKVTEKGKDVELRCDPISGHTALYWYRQSLGQGLEFLIYFQGNSAPDKSGLPSDRFSAERTGGSVSTLTIQRTQQEDSAVYLCASSLQTGDYGYTFGSGTRLTVV.

The table lists this clone with a few counts. Compared with germline, one end of the junction differs, possibly owing to a read error. The chain recombines TRBV23-1 with TRBJ1-1; perhaps TRBD1 as D (5 bases). TRBV23-1 is an ORF; its function is uncertain. This CDR3 is built from 19 residues. The CDR3 nucleotides read TGCGTCAGCAGTCAAGTGGAGGGGCCCAAGGCTGACATGAACACTGAAGCTTTCTTT. Amino acid sequence: CVSSQVEGPKADMNTEAFF.

The rearrangement uses TRBV7-9 and TRBJ2-7; D is unclear. CDR3 size: 13 residues. Between the trimmed V and J ends, which lost 5 bases and 4 bases, there was a span of 12 bases. Germline loops: CDR1 SEHNR, CDR2 FQNEAQ (reference sequence). CDR3 DNA sequence: TGTGCCAGCAGCCCCTACCAAGTTTACGAGCAGTACTTC. This sequence encodes CASSPYQVYEQYF.

V is TRBV11-2 and J is TRBJ2-5; TRBD2 might be the D (5 bases). V lost 0 bases to trimming and J lost 11 bases, with 13 bases between them. The CDR3 length is 13 residues. The germline CDR1 and CDR2 sequences are SGHAT and FQNNGV. The CDR3 protein is CASSLEAAGEQYF. The CDR3 nucleotides read TGTGCCAGCAGCTTAGAGGCAGCCGGGGAGCAGTACTTC.

The gene calls are TRBV4-1 and TRBJ2-7; 9 nucleotides agree with TRBD1. With 1 base clipped from V and 2 bases from J, the junction kept 3 bases outside the gene matches. Germline-derived CDR1 and CDR2 are MGHRA and YSYEKL. This CDR3 has 15 amino acids. The CDR3 nucleotides are TGCGCCAGCAGCCAAGCGTGGGACAGGGCCTACGAGCAGTACTTC. Protein product: CASSQAWDRAYEQYF.

This sequence joins TRBV9 and TRBJ2-5, with D maybe TRBD2 (6 bases). Germline CDR1 and CDR2: SGDLS and YYNGEE. V shed 0 bases and J shed 2 bases, with 8 bases lying between them. The CDR3 totals 14 residues. The CDR3 region has the DNA TGTGCCAGCAGCGTAGCGGGGGAACAAGAGACCCAGTACTTC. It encodes CASSVAGEQETQYF.

The chain is built from TRBV4-2 and TRBJ1-2, with a tentative D call TRBD1 (6 bases). Germline V gene sequence: CDR1 LGHNA, CDR2 YNFKEQ. Trimming removed 1 base from V and 0 bases from J, with 15 bases in between. The CDR3 is made up of 17 amino acids. The CDR3 protein is CASSQVTTTGTNYGYTF. Written as DNA, the CDR3 is TGTGCCAGCAGCCAAGTCACCACTACAGGGACTAACTATGGCTACACCTTC.

The chain employs TRBV5-1 and TRBJ1-3; TRBD1 aligns across 8 bases. V lost 0 bases and J lost 0; bases outside the gene matches: 5. The CDR3 consists of 17 residues. Germline loops: CDR1 SGHRS, CDR2 YFSETQ. The CDR3, as DNA: TGCGCCAGCAGCTTGGCAGGGGGCTCACTCTCTGGAAACACCATATATTTT. It is translated as CASSLAGGSLSGNTIYF. Full variable domain (missing parts from reference TRBV5-1 and TRBJ1-3): KAGVTQTPRYLIKTRGQQVTLSCSPISGHRSVSWYQQTPGQGLQFLFEYFSETQRNKGNFPGRFSGRQFSNSRSEMNVSTLELGDSALYLCASSLAGGSLSGNTIYFGEGSWLTVV.

This chain uses TRBV7-8 with TRBJ2-1, with D maybe TRBD2 (7 bases). There are 18 residues in the CDR3. V gave up 1 base and J gave up 0 bases, with 16 bases separating them. Germline-derived CDR1 and CDR2 are SGHVS and FQNEAQ. As DNA, the CDR3 is TGTGCCAGCAGCTTAGAGGGGGGGGGTCGAAGCTCCTACAATGAGCAGTTCTTC. Its translation: CASSLEGGGRSSYNEQFF.

In this sample, this clone turned up once. The chain recombines TRBV9 with TRBJ1-5; no clear D. Germline values: CDR1 SGDLS, CDR2 YYNGEE. Trimming shortened V by 3 bases and J by 4 bases, and 20 bases separated the two germline ends. The CDR3 loop spans 17 amino acids. The CDR3 DNA reads as TGTGCCAGCAGCGAAGGACGGGGATATAATGGTAATCAGCCCCAGCATTTT. The encoded protein is CASSEGRGYNGNQPQHF.

The rearrangement links TRBV5-1 to TRBJ2-1; 10 positions match TRBD2. The germline gives CDR1 SGHRS, CDR2 YFSETQ. The CDR3 runs to 15 residues. After removal of 8 bases from V and 1 base from J, the junction contained 6 bases not matched to a gene. The CDR3 here is CASRSGGASYNEQFF. CDR3 bases: TGCGCCAGTAGGAGCGGGGGGGCGTCCTACAATGAGCAGTTCTTC.

In regard to this clone: Distinct nucleotide sequences in the sample also encode this CDR3. The rearrangement uses TRBV5-1 and TRBJ2-7, with TRBD1 matching over 7 bases. There are 14 residues in the CDR3. Per the germline V gene, CDR1 is SGHRS and CDR2 is YFSETQ. V dropped 0 bases and J dropped 2; count of bases not matched to a gene: 2. CDR3 loop: CASSLGQGAYEQYF. The CDR3 DNA reads TGCGCCAGCAGCTTGGGGCAGGGGGCCTACGAGCAGTACTTC.

V usage is TRBV30 and J usage is TRBJ2-7; D might be TRBD2 (6 bases). Trimming pared 0 bases from V and 0 bases from J, leaving 15 bases between. From germline, CDR1 is GTSNPN and CDR2 SVGIG (reference sequence). CDR3 length: 16 amino acids. The CDR3 protein is CAWSVPGTRSSYEQYF. CDR3 coding DNA: TGTGCCTGGAGTGTACCCGGGACTCGAAGCTCCTACGAGCAGTACTTC.

Here the CDR3 DNA reads TGTGCCAGTAGTATTAGCCCCATTGGCAATCAGCCCCAGCATTTT. Translating it yields CASSISPIGNQPQHF. The chain is built from TRBV19 and TRBJ1-5; D remains ambiguous. CDR1 is LNHDA and CDR2 is SQIVND in the germline V gene (reference sequence). V was cut by 3 bases and J by 2 bases, with 11 bases left in between. CDR3 length equals 15 residues.

The gene calls are TRBV6-6 and TRBJ2-7; D is unresolved. The germline V gene encodes CDR1 MNHNY and CDR2 SVGAGI (reference sequence). Trimming shortened V by 6 bases and J by 1 base, and 13 bases separated the two germline ends. The CDR3 loop spans 14 amino acids. The CDR3 nucleotides are TGTGCCAGCAGCCAATACACCCTTTCCTACGAGCAGTACTTC. This codes for CASSQYTLSYEQYF.

This sequence joins TRBV4-2 and TRBJ2-5, with 7 bases matching TRBD1. V shed 0 bases and J 7 bases; nucleotides not matched to a gene: 8. In germline, CDR1 is LGHNA, CDR2 YNFKEQ. This CDR3 region has 15 residues. The CDR3 bases are TGTGCCAGCAGCCAAGATCATGAGGGGGCCGGGACCCAGTACTTC. It translates to CASSQDHEGAGTQYF.

The chain joins TRBV9 to TRBJ1-2; D is possibly TRBD1 (6 bases). The CDR3 length is 14 residues. Germline V gives CDR1 SGDLS, CDR2 YYNGEE. The V end lost 6 bases, the J end lost 0 bases, and 12 bases lay between the germline ends. The chain's CDR3 is CASTDSPTNYGYTF. CDR3 DNA: TGTGCCAGCACGGACAGCCCTACTAACTATGGCTACACCTTC.